This TCR beta chain originates from a study of T cell repertoires in cytomegalovirus infection. On the study more broadly: CMV epitopes that were recently identified and HLA-C-restricted were used alongside well-studied HLA-B-restricted ones.

Whole-study findings and limits: The study found HLA-C-restricted CMV-specific TCR beta clonotypes dominating the ex vivo response. The study identified carriers of CMV plus the relevant HLA from cumulative public TCR beta family frequency.

About this clonotype: Its specificity is not known.

Each CDR3 protein is one row after TCRdb ran MiXCR on the reads. The table shows about 830,000 distinct CDR3 sequences, with about 33% occurring only once. V lost 5 bases, J lost 7 bases, and 4 bases stayed unmatched. This CDR3 comprises 14 residues. CDR1 and CDR2 from the germline V gene are SGHTA and FQGNSA. Sequenced here: cultured CD8+ T cells from PBMCs, sampled from culture after CMV antigen stimulation. The chain is built from TRBV7-2 and TRBJ1-6; 8 bases are a match to TRBD1. The TCR originated in a human donor in good health (CMV status not recorded). Some clones in this sample may be carry-over from other donors' samples. This CDR3 is CASSPGGRNSPLHF. In DNA, the CDR3 is TGTGCCAGCAGCCCAGGGGGCCGAAATTCACCCCTCCACTTT.